One and the same sample provided the 18 T cell receptor beta chains below, sequenced in a study of neurological immune-mediated disorders (dated by TCRdb to between 2018 and 2021). The receptor library was made with 5' RACE. TCRdb lists the instrument as Illumina HiSeq 2500. TCRdb redid the processing of the public reads, applying fastp at Q25 and MiXCR, and retained in-frame beta chains. Duplicate CDR3 protein sequences are folded into a single record with the most common DNA and genes. Present in this sample are about 27,000 distinct CDR3 sequences, 20% to 25% of which were seen just once. 16% of the sample belongs to the ten largest clones. The sample taken for sequencing was PBMCs. The receptors here all came from an older woman in good health.

This clonotype was observed at least ten times. The CDR3 coding sequence is TGCGCCAGCAGCTTGGCGGAGACAGCCACAGATACGCAGTATTTT. The encoded protein is CASSLAETATDTQYF. This rearrangement joins TRBV5-1 to TRBJ2-3; possible D gene TRBD1, 5 bases. The V end lost 0 bases, the J end lost 2 bases, and 10 bases lay between the germline ends. Germline V gene data show CDR1 as SGHRS and CDR2 as YFSETQ. The CDR3 is made up of 15 amino acids.

This clonotype showed up just once. The genes are TRBV20-1 and TRBJ2-1; TRBD2 aligns across 13 bases. Germline-derived CDR1 and CDR2 are DFQATT and SNEGSKA (reference sequence). The ends lost 6 bases at V and 9 bases at J; junction bases unmatched: 14. The CDR3 length is 16 residues. Written as DNA, the CDR3 is TGCAGTGCGAAAACGGGGACTAGCGGGGTGGGGGGTGAGCAGTTCTTC. Amino acid sequence: CSAKTGTSGVGGEQFF.

This clonotype came up a few times. This chain connects TRBV5-1 to TRBJ1-4; perhaps TRBD1 as D (6 bases). CDR1 SGHRS and CDR2 YFSETQ come from the germline V gene. Trimming cost V 0 bases and J 5 bases, with 14 bases left between them. The CDR3 has 16 amino acids. Here the CDR3 reads CASSLAETGFNEKLFF. As DNA, the CDR3 is TGCGCCAGCAGCTTGGCAGAGACAGGATTCAATGAAAAACTGTTTTTT.

Judged by abundance, this clonotype is medium-sized (0.01 to 0.1%). The chain combines TRBV28 with TRBJ1-4; 7 nucleotides match TRBD1. The CDR3 extends over 15 amino acids. CDR1 MDHEN and CDR2 SYDVKM come from the germline V gene. The ends lost 7 bases at V and 10 bases at J; junction bases unmatched: 15. This CDR3 is CASTGGGSGGRKLFF. DNA for the CDR3: TGTGCCAGCACCGGAGGGGGCAGCGGGGGTAGAAAACTGTTTTTT.

This clonotype was recorded many times. The V and J genes are TRBV5-1 and TRBJ1-5; D gene ambiguous. Trimming removed 5 bases at V and 4 bases at J, with 10 bases between. Germline CDR1 is SGHRS and CDR2 is YFSETQ. The length of the CDR3 is 13 residues. CDR3 in amino acids: CASSAGGNQPQHF. CDR3 bases: TGCGCCAGCAGTGCTGGCGGAAATCAGCCCCAGCATTTT.

This clonotype was counted many times. J is TRBJ2-6 and V is TRBV29-1, with TRBD1 as a possible D gene (5 bases). The germline V gene has CDR1 SQVTM and CDR2 ANQGSEA. This CDR3 contains 16 residues. With 2 bases removed from V and 0 bases from J, the gap between germline ends came to 11 bases. The DNA for the CDR3 is TGCAGCGTTGAACCTACAGGTCTCTCTGGGGCCAACGTCCTGACTTTC. This codes for CSVEPTGLSGANVLTF.

J is TRBJ1-2 and V is TRBV12-3 or TRBV12-4; D unclear. This CDR3 has 13 residues. Trimming took off 6 bases at V and 7 bases at J, with 15 bases between the two ends. The CDR3 nucleotides read TGTGCCAGCAGCTTAACTGGACGGCCTGGCTACACCTTC. This encodes CASSLTGRPGYTF.

The V and J genes are TRBV18 and TRBJ2-3, with D unresolved. CDR1 is KGHSH and CDR2 is LQKENI in the germline V gene. V lost 5 bases and J 0 bases, leaving 3 bases between the germline ends. This CDR3 is 12 amino acids long. CDR3 sequence (DNA): TGTGCCAGCTCATACAGCACAGATACGCAGTATTTT. Residues: CASSYSTDTQYF.

The chain is built from TRBV10-3 and TRBJ2-6; 7 nucleotides match TRBD2. CDR1 and CDR2 from the germline V gene are ENHRY and SYGVKD. J was trimmed by 4 bases and V by 4 bases; bases with no gene match: 13. The CDR3 loop spans 18 amino acids. The CDR3 region is CAISARKAGAPGANVLTF. CDR3 DNA: TGTGCCATCAGTGCAAGGAAGGCGGGAGCTCCCGGGGCCAACGTCCTGACTTTC.

This clonotype was seen ten or more times. The V call is TRBV6-2 or TRBV6-3, the J call TRBJ2-7, with D hard to call. The CDR3 spans 11 residues. The ends were cut back, 6 bases at V and 4 bases at J, with 7 bases in the middle. Germline CDR1 and CDR2: MNHEY and SVGEGT. The CDR3 loop is CASSRLYEQYF. In DNA form, the CDR3 reads TGTGCCAGCAGCCGTCTTTACGAGCAGTACTTC.

At least ten counts were recorded for this clonotype. The chain combines TRBV18 with TRBJ2-7; perhaps TRBD2 as D (6 bases). The CDR3 loop spans 15 amino acids. Germline V lookup: CDR1 KGHSH, CDR2 LQKENI. V shed 3 bases and J shed 6 bases, with 18 bases lying between them. The CDR3, as DNA: TGTGCCAGCTCACCCCCGCTCGGGGGAGACGGCGAGCAGTACTTC. Its translation: CASSPPLGGDGEQYF.

This clonotype was seen ten or more times. This sequence joins TRBV29-1 and TRBJ2-7, with D perhaps matching TRBD1 or TRBD2 (5 bases each). Trimming removed 0 bases from V and 2 bases from J, with 14 bases in between. From germline, CDR1 is SQVTM and CDR2 ANQGSEA. The CDR3 totals 15 residues. The CDR3 protein is CSVEDEGRETYEQYF. The DNA of the CDR3 is TGCAGCGTTGAAGATGAGGGCAGGGAAACCTACGAGCAGTACTTC.

This clonotype was recorded many times. This chain joins TRBV5-1 and TRBJ1-4, with 8 bases aligning to TRBD1. Trimming removed 0 bases from V and 16 bases from J; junction bases left unmatched: 17. CDR1 is SGHRS and CDR2 is YFSETQ in the germline V gene. This CDR3 is built from 16 residues. The CDR3 sequence: CASSLAGGTGGKVEFF. CDR3 in DNA: TGCGCCAGCAGCTTGGCCGGCGGGACAGGAGGGAAAGTGGAGTTTTTT.

There are a few counts of this clonotype. The chain uses TRBV28 and TRBJ2-7, with 9 nucleotides matching TRBD1. The CDR3 sequence is 15 residues long. The germline CDR1 and CDR2 sequences are MDHEN and SYDVKM. The V gene end was trimmed by 6 bases and the J gene end by 3 bases; junction bases not matched to a gene: 9. The CDR3: CASRTQGQGNYEQYF. The CDR3 DNA sequence: TGTGCCAGCAGGACCCAGGGACAGGGAAACTACGAGCAGTACTTC. The variable domain in full, completed from reference TRBV28 and TRBJ2-7, reads DVKVTQSSRYLVKRTGEKVFLECVQDMDHENMFWYRQDPGLGLRLIYFSYDVKMKEKGDIPEGYSVSREKKERFSLILESASTNQTSMYLCASRTQGQGNYEQYFGPGTRLTVT.

At least ten counts were recorded for this clonotype. A read error may explain this, as a much larger clone is one base away. The chain employs TRBV5-1 and TRBJ1-2; maybe TRBD1 (6 bases). CDR1 and CDR2 from the germline V gene are SGHRS and YFSETQ. The CDR3 loop spans 13 amino acids. CDR3 amino acids: CASSLSQGYGHTF. The CDR3 DNA reads as TGCGCCAGCAGCTTGTCACAGGGCTATGGCCACACCTTC.

This clonotype has only a few counts. The chain combines TRBV12-5 with TRBJ1-5; D ambiguous. With 7 bases removed from V and 0 bases from J, the gap between germline ends came to 13 bases. The germline gives CDR1 LGHNT, CDR2 FRNRAP. The CDR3 covers 15 residues. The CDR3: CASAGGRYSNQPQHF. CDR3 bases: TGTGCTAGTGCCGGCGGCCGTTATAGCAATCAGCCCCAGCATTTT.

This clonotype has ten or more counts. V is TRBV5-1 and J is TRBJ2-5; 8 nucleotides align to TRBD2. V shed 2 bases, J shed 0 bases, and the junction held 3 bases outside the gene matches. The germline CDR1 and CDR2 sequences are SGHRS and YFSETQ. There are 15 residues in the CDR3. CDR3 nucleotide sequence: TGCGCCAGCAGCTTTACTAGCGGTAACCAAGAGACCCAGTACTTC. This sequence encodes CASSFTSGNQETQYF.

This clonotype has ten or more counts. This chain links TRBV4-1 with TRBJ1-5, with unresolved D. The V gene's germline CDR1 is MGHRA and CDR2 YSYEKL. This CDR3 comprises 14 residues. V was clipped by 0 bases and J by 2 bases, with 5 bases between them. CDR3 loop: CASSQDMGNQPQHF. The CDR3 DNA is TGCGCCAGCAGCCAAGATATGGGCAATCAGCCCCAGCATTTT.